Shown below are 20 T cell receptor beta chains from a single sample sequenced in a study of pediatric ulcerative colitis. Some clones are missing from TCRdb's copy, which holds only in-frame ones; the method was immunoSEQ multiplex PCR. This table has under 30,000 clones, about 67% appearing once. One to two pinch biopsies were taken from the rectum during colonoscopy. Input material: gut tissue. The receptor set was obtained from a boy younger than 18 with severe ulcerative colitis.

The DNA for the CDR3 is TGCAGCGTTGTCGAGGCCGGGGACAGGGGGTATTTT. It specifies CSVVEAGDRGYF. The J gene is TRBJ2-3, the V gene TRBV29-1; 10 bases align to TRBD1. CDR1 is SQVTM and CDR2 is ANQGSEA in the germline V gene. Unmatched junction bases numbered 9, after V lost 4 bases and J lost 14 bases. This CDR3 has 12 residues.

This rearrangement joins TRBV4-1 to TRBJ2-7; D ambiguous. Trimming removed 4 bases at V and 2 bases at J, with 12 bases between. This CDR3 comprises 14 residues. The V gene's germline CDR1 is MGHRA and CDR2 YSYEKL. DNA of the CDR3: TGCGCCAGCAGCCTAGAGGACGGCCCCTACGAGCAGTACTTC. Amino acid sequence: CASSLEDGPYEQYF.

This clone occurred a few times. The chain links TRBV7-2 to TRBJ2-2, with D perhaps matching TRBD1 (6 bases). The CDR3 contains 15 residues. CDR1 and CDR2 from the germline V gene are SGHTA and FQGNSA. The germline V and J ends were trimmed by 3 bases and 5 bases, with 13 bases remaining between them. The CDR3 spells CASSLGRGETGELFF. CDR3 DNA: TGTGCCAGCAGCTTGGGCAGGGGTGAGACCGGGGAGCTGTTTTTT. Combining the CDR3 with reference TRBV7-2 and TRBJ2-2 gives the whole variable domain GAGVSQSPSNKVTEKGKDVELRCDPISGHTALYWYRQSLGQGLEFLIYFQGNSAPDKSGLPSDRFSAERTGGSVSTLTIQRTQQEDSAVYLCASSLGRGETGELFFGEGSRLTVL.

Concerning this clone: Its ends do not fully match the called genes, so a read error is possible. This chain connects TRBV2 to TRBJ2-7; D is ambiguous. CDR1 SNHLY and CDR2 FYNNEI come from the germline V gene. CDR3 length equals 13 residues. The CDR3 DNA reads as TGTGCCGGCAGCGTCGACTGGGCCTACGAGCAGTACTTC. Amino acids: CAGSVDWAYEQYF.

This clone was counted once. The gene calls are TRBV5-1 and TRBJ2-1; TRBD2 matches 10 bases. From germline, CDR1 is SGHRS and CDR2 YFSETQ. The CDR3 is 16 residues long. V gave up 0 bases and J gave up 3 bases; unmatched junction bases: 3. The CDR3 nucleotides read TGCGCCAGCAGCTTGGGAGCGGGAGGGAACTACAATGAGCAGTTCTTC. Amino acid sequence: CASSLGAGGNYNEQFF. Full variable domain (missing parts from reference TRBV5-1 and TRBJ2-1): KAGVTQTPRYLIKTRGQQVTLSCSPISGHRSVSWYQQTPGQGLQFLFEYFSETQRNKGNFPGRFSGRQFSNSRSEMNVSTLELGDSALYLCASSLGAGGNYNEQFFGPGTRLTVL.

The CDR3 reads CASSPGPLPYEQYF. The CDR3, as DNA: TGTGCCAGCAGTCCGGGTCCATTACCCTACGAGCAGTACTTC. V gene TRBV6-5 combines with J gene TRBJ2-7; D unresolved. This CDR3 comprises 14 residues. V was cut by 5 bases and J by 2 bases, with 13 bases left in between. Germline loops: CDR1 MNHEY, CDR2 SVGAGI.

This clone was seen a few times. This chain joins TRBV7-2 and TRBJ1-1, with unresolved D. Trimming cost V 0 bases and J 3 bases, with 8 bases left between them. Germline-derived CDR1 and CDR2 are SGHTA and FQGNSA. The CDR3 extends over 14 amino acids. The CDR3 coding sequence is TGTGCCAGCAGCTTAGCTCGGCAGTACACTGAAGCTTTCTTT. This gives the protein CASSLARQYTEAFF.

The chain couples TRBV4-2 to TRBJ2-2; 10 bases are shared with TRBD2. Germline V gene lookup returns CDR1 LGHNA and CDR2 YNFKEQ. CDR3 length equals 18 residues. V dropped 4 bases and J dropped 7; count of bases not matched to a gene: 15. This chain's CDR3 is CASSPPVPLAGENGELFF. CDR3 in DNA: TGTGCCAGCAGCCCGCCGGTCCCTCTAGCGGGAGAGAACGGGGAGCTGTTTTTT.

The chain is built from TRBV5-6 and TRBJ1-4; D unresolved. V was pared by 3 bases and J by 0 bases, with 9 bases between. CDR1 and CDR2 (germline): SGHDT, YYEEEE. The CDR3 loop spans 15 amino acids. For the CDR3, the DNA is TGTGCCAGCAGCTACCGATCTGCAACTAATGAAAAACTGTTTTTT. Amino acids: CASSYRSATNEKLFF.

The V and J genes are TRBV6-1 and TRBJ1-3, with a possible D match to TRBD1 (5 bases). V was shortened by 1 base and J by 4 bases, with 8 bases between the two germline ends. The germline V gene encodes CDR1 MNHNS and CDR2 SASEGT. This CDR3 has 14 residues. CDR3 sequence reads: CASSEGTLGNTIYF. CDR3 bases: TGTGCCAGCAGTGAAGGGACATTGGGAAACACCATATATTTT.

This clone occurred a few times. The CDR3 DNA is TGTGCCTGGAGCCCTACATTGACGCTGGAAGCTTTCTTT. Its translation is CAWSPTLTLEAFF. The chain uses TRBV30 and TRBJ1-1; no clear D. CDR1 and CDR2 from the germline V gene are GTSNPN and SVGIG (reference sequence). With 3 bases removed from V and 8 bases from J, the gap between germline ends came to 16 bases. The CDR3 length is 13 residues.

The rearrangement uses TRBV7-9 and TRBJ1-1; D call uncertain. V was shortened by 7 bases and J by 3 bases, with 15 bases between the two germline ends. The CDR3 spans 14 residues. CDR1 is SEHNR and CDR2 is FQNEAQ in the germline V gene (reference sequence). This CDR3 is CASTPSPGYTEAFF. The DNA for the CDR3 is TGTGCCAGCACCCCATCCCCCGGGTACACTGAAGCTTTCTTT.

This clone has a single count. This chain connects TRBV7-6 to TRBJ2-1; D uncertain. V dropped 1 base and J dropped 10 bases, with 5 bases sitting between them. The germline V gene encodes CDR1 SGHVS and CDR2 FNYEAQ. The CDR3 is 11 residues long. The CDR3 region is CASSLGTEQFF. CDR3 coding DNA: TGTGCCAGCAGCTTAGGGACCGAGCAGTTCTTC.

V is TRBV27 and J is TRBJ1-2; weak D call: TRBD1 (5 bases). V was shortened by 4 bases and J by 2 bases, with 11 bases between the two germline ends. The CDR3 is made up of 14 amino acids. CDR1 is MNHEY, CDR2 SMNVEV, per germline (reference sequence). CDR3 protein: CASSSSGTNYGYTF. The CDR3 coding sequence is TGTGCCAGCAGTTCATCAGGGACGAACTATGGCTACACCTTC.

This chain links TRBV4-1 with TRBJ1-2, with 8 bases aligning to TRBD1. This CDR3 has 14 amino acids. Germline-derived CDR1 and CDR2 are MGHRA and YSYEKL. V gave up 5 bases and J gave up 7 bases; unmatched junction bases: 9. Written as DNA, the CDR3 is TGCGCCAGCAGCACTGGACAGGGCCAGGGTGGCTACACCTTC. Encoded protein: CASSTGQGQGGYTF.

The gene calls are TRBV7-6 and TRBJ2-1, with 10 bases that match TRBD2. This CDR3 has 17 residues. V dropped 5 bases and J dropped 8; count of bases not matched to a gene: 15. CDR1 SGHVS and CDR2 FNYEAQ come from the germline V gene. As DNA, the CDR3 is TGTGCCAGCAGCACTACGATTCTAGCGGGAGCTTTCGATGAGCAGTTCTTC. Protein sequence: CASSTTILAGAFDEQFF.

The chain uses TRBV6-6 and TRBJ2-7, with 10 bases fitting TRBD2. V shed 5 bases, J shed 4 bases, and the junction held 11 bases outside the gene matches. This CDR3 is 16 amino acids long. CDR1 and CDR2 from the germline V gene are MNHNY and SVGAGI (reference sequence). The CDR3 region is CASSGLPSGRSYEQYF. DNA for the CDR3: TGTGCCAGCAGTGGTCTGCCTAGCGGGAGATCTTACGAGCAGTACTTC.

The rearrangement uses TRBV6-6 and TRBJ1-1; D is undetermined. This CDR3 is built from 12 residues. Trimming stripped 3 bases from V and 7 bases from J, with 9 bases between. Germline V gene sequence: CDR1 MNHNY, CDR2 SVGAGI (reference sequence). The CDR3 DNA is TGTGCCAGCAGTTATGGCGAAGTTGAAGCTTTCTTT. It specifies CASSYGEVEAFF.

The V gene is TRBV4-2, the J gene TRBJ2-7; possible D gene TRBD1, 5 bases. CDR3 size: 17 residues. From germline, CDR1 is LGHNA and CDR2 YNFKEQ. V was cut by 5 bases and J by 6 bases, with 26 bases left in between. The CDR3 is CASSLSNGLGVSGEQYF. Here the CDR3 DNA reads TGTGCCAGCAGCTTATCTAACGGCCTAGGGGTTTCGGGCGAGCAGTACTTC.

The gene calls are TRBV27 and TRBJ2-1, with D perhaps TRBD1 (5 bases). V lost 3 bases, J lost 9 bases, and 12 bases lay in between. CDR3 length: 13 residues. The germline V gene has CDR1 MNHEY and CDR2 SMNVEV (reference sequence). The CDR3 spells CASSFLGAGEQFF. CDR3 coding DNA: TGTGCCAGCAGTTTTTTAGGGGCTGGTGAGCAGTTCTTC.